Given below is one T cell receptor beta chain in context. This sample is drawn from a study of blood T cell repertoires in COVID-19. CDR1 is MNHEY, CDR2 SMNVEV, per germline (reference sequence). V lost 4 bases, J lost 8 bases, and 5 bases stayed unmatched. CDR3 length: 14 residues. Profiled with immunoSEQ multiplex PCR; TCRdb holds only in-frame clones, not every one. The sample comprises around 150,000 clones, just over 90% of which are singletons, and roughly 2.3% rests with the top ten. The specimen was peripheral blood. The V gene is TRBV27, the J gene TRBJ1-4, with 9 nucleotides matching TRBD1. This clonotype was sampled from a man aged 18 to 29 with acute or convalescent COVID-19. The CDR3 DNA reads as TGTGCCAGCAGTTCCAGGACAGGGGTCGAAAAACTGTTTTTT. Translation: CASSSRTGVEKLFF. The variable domain in full, completed from reference TRBV27 and TRBJ1-4, reads EAQVTQNPRYLITVTGKKLTVTCSQNMNHEYMSWYRQDPGLGLRQIYYSMNVEVTDKGDVPEGYKVSRKEKRNFPLILESPSPNQTSLYFCASSSRTGVEKLFFGSGTQLSVL.